This T cell receptor beta chain was observed in a study of blood T cell repertoires in COVID-19. Germline CDR1 is MNHEY and CDR2 is SMNVEV (reference sequence). Trimming removed 3 bases from V and 4 bases from J; junction bases left unmatched: 8. This CDR3 is built from 15 residues. The table came from immunoSEQ multiplex PCR; TCRdb's copy has only in-frame clones and leaves some out. The data contain some 350,000 clones, approximately 88% of them singletons. This clone is a singleton in its sample. What was sequenced was PBMCs or T cells enriched from blood (not recorded which). The sequence came from a man aged 30 to 45 who had recovered from COVID-19. The V call is TRBV27, the J call TRBJ1-2, with 7 bases matching TRBD1. The CDR3: CASSFLEGGFYGYTF. Written as DNA, the CDR3 is TGTGCCAGCAGTTTCCTCGAAGGGGGCTTCTATGGCTACACCTTC.